Below are 5 T cell receptor beta chains sequenced from a single sample in a study of response to subunit inactivated influenza vaccine. MiXCR, applied by TCRdb to the RT-PCR reads, yields one record per CDR3 protein. This table has under 200,000 distinct CDR3 sequences, around 10% appearing once. The source material was CD8+ T cells sorted from PBMCs, sampled 23 months after vaccination. All receptors derive from a man aged 50 to 75 who received an inactivated influenza vaccine.

This clonotype occurred a few times. The gene calls are TRBV4-1 and TRBJ2-7; D possibly matches TRBD1 or TRBD2 (5 bases each). V lost 1 base to trimming and J lost 0 bases, with 10 bases between them. Per the germline V gene, CDR1 is MGHRA and CDR2 is YSYEKL. The CDR3 loop spans 15 amino acids. CDR3 coding DNA: TGCGCCAGCAGCCAAGTGGCAGGGAGCTCCTACGAGCAGTACTTC. This translates into CASSQVAGSSYEQYF.

This clonotype was counted at least ten times. The genes are TRBV29-1 and TRBJ1-1, with 7 nucleotides matching TRBD1. The CDR3 spans 14 residues. Per the germline V gene, CDR1 is SQVTM and CDR2 is ANQGSEA. V was pared by 0 bases and J by 2 bases, with 3 bases of the junction left unmatched. The CDR3 bases are TGCAGCGTTGAAGATAACAGGGGAAACACTGAAGCTTTCTTT. This gives the protein CSVEDNRGNTEAFF.

This clonotype was observed a handful of times. The chain uses TRBV15 and TRBJ2-2; D might be TRBD1 or TRBD2, each matching 5 bases. Per germline, CDR1 LNHNV and CDR2 YYDKDF (reference sequence). This CDR3 region has 14 residues. V was pared by 0 bases and J by 4 bases, with 6 bases between. In DNA, the CDR3 is TGTGCCACCAGCAGAGATGGGGGCACCGGGGAGCTGTTTTTT. Residues: CATSRDGGTGELFF.

This chain uses TRBV12-3 or TRBV12-4 with TRBJ1-1; maybe TRBD1 (5 bases). Trimming cost V 3 bases and J 5 bases, with 13 bases left between them. This CDR3 comprises 14 residues. The CDR3 DNA sequence: TGTGCCAGCAGTTTTACGGGCCGGGGGACTGAAGCTTTCTTT. Protein sequence: CASSFTGRGTEAFF.

This clonotype occurred a few times. The rearrangement uses TRBV6-5 and TRBJ2-1; D unclear. This CDR3 comprises 11 residues. Germline assignment: CDR1 MNHEY and CDR2 SVGAGI. The ends were cut back, 6 bases at V and 7 bases at J, with 7 bases in the middle. CDR3 bases: TGTGCCAGCAGCAAGGGTAATGAGCAGTTCTTC. Its translation: CASSKGNEQFF.